The T cell receptor beta chain described here comes from a study of blood T cells in healthy people across ages. The CDR3 is made up of 13 amino acids. CDR1 and CDR2 from the germline V gene are DFQATT and SNEGSKA (reference sequence). V lost 3 bases and J lost 1, with 9 bases in between. This clonotype was found many times. Its specificity is not known. General study points: Diversity estimated from one million T cells was considered an underestimate.

The authors ran a second PCR of 7 to 11 cycles using a sample-barcoded 5' primer and a J-beta primer mix. One entry per CDR3 protein, called by TCRdb with MiXCR from the 5' RACE reads. The sample yields roughly 680,000 distinct CDR3 sequences, 21% seen once. The TCR was taken from a man aged 65 to 85 in good health. The sample consisted of blood. This chain connects TRBV20-1 to TRBJ1-2; D unclear. CDR3 DNA: TGCAGTGCTAGGCCCGGCAATAACTATGGCTACACCTTC. Protein product: CSARPGNNYGYTF.